The 21 T cell receptor beta chains below all came from one sample that was sequenced in a study of cytomegalovirus exposure and HLA in healthy donors. PCR amplification relied on 60 Vbeta primers (plus 13 Jbeta primers). Assay: immunoSEQ multiplex PCR; the TCRdb copy retains only in-frame clones and omits some. The table lists approximately 61,000 clones, approximately 80% of them singletons, with about 8% in the top ten. The sequenced sample consisted of PBMCs. The receptors come from a man aged 18-30 years in good health and CMV-seropositive.

This chain connects TRBV2 to TRBJ2-7, with D uncertain. This CDR3 is 14 amino acids long. Germline-derived CDR1 and CDR2 are SNHLY and FYNNEI. Trimming pared 3 bases from V and 0 bases from J, leaving 9 bases between. The CDR3 loop is CASSDEARSYEQYF. The CDR3 DNA reads TGTGCCAGCAGTGATGAGGCCCGCTCCTACGAGCAGTACTTC.

The CDR3 is CASSVEGMIDGELFF. The DNA for the CDR3 is TGTGCCAGCAGCGTGGAGGGAATGATTGACGGGGAGCTGTTTTTT. The V call is TRBV9, the J call TRBJ2-2; D is possibly TRBD2 (6 bases). The ends were cut back, 2 bases at V and 7 bases at J, with 15 bases in the middle. The CDR3 sequence is 15 residues long. Germline assignment: CDR1 SGDLS and CDR2 YYNGEE.

The chain carries TRBV28 and TRBJ1-5; D remains unclear. Germline V CDR1 and CDR2: MDHEN, SYDVKM. V lost 5 bases to trimming and J lost 2 bases, with 16 bases between them. The CDR3 sequence is 16 residues long. The CDR3: CASSGMEGQGNQPQHF. The CDR3, as DNA: TGTGCCAGCAGTGGAATGGAGGGTCAGGGCAATCAGCCCCAGCATTTT.

The chain uses TRBV6-5 and TRBJ1-2; D is ambiguous. This CDR3 region has 16 residues. Per the germline V gene, CDR1 is MNHEY and CDR2 is SVGAGI. V was trimmed by 4 bases and J by 2 bases, leaving 17 bases between them. CDR3 coding DNA: TGTGCCAGCAGTTTACTATCTTGGTCGCTGAACTATGGCTACACCTTC. Its protein is CASSLLSWSLNYGYTF.

This rearrangement joins TRBV7-2 to TRBJ1-2; D is perhaps TRBD1 (5 bases). Germline V gene sequence: CDR1 SGHTA, CDR2 FQGNSA. Deletions cut 0 bases from V and 4 bases from J, with 9 bases between. The CDR3 is 14 residues long. This CDR3 is CASSLASGSYGYTF. CDR3 coding DNA: TGTGCCAGCAGCTTAGCATCAGGGTCCTATGGCTACACCTTC.

The chain uses TRBV7-2 and TRBJ2-1; 11 bases are shared with TRBD2. Trimming removed 2 bases from V and 6 bases from J; junction bases left unmatched: 3. The CDR3 has 15 amino acids. CDR1 and CDR2 from the germline V gene are SGHTA and FQGNSA. The CDR3 DNA reads TGTGCCAGCAGCTTATTGGGACTAGCGGTCAATGAGCAGTTCTTC. Translation: CASSLLGLAVNEQFF.

The CDR3 is CASRRIGTNDYGYTF. The CDR3 DNA is TGTGCCAGCAGGCGAATCGGGACAAACGACTATGGCTACACCTTC. The V and J genes are TRBV6-5 and TRBJ1-2, with D maybe TRBD1 (6 bases). The CDR3 spans 15 residues. From germline, CDR1 is MNHEY and CDR2 SVGAGI. V lost 6 bases, J lost 3 bases, and 17 bases lay in between.

The V gene is TRBV6-1, the J gene TRBJ1-2; 7 bases fit TRBD1. Per the germline V gene, CDR1 is MNHNS and CDR2 is SASEGT. The CDR3 is made up of 13 amino acids. V trimming: 6 bases; J trimming: 5 bases; junction bases outside the gene matches: 6. DNA of the CDR3: TGTGCCAGCAGGGAGACAGGGAAGTATGGCTACACCTTC. This gives the protein CASRETGKYGYTF.

The V call is TRBV5-1, the J call TRBJ2-1; TRBD2 matches at 7 bases. CDR3 length: 13 residues. Losses at the gene ends were 0 bases for V and 9 bases for J; bases not matched to a gene: 3. Germline V gene sequence: CDR1 SGHRS, CDR2 YFSETQ. The CDR3 here is CASSLGGRSEQFF. Here the CDR3 DNA reads TGCGCCAGCAGCTTGGGCGGGAGAAGTGAGCAGTTCTTC.

This rearrangement joins TRBV10-3 to TRBJ2-4; D is perhaps TRBD2 (6 bases). This CDR3 is built from 15 residues. The germline V gene has CDR1 ENHRY and CDR2 SYGVKD. Trimming stripped 0 bases from V and 8 bases from J, with 14 bases between. In nucleotides, the CDR3 is TGTGCCATCAGTGAGTCCGAGGAGGGCCTTTACATTCAGTACTTC. It encodes CAISESEEGLYIQYF.

V is TRBV28 and J is TRBJ2-7; a weak D match, TRBD2 (6 bases). V shed 6 bases and J shed 7 bases, with 10 bases lying between them. CDR1 is MDHEN and CDR2 is SYDVKM in the germline V gene. The CDR3 spans 11 residues. CDR3 residues: CASSPGTEQYF. CDR3 DNA sequence: TGTGCCAGCAGCCCCGGGACTGAGCAGTACTTC.

In DNA, the CDR3 is TGTGCCTGGAGCCGGACTGAAACAGATACGCAGTATTTT. Translated, it gives CAWSRTETDTQYF. The chain is built from TRBV30 and TRBJ2-3; perhaps TRBD2 as D (5 bases). The CDR3 runs to 13 residues. From germline, CDR1 is GTSNPN and CDR2 SVGIG (reference sequence). The ends were cut back, 3 bases at V and 3 bases at J, with 10 bases in the middle.

This clone was counted a single time. The V and J genes are TRBV13 and TRBJ1-1; TRBD1 is a possible D gene (6 bases). Germline assignment: CDR1 PRHDT and CDR2 FYEKMQ (reference sequence). The CDR3 extends over 13 amino acids. V lost 5 bases to trimming and J lost 4 bases, with 11 bases between them. The CDR3 here is CASSRQGSTEAFF. For the CDR3, the DNA is TGTGCCAGCAGCCGCCAGGGGTCCACTGAAGCTTTCTTT. Based on the CDR3 plus reference TRBV13 and TRBJ1-1, the full variable domain is AAGVIQSPRHLIKEKRETATLKCYPIPRHDTVYWYQQGPGQDPQFLISFYEKMQSDKGSIPDRFSAQQFSDYHSELNMSSLELGDSALYFCASSRQGSTEAFFGQGTRLTVV.

The V gene is TRBV6-5, the J gene TRBJ1-1; the D gene is possibly TRBD1 (5 bases). There are 13 residues in the CDR3. The V end was cut by 7 bases, the J end by 3 bases, with 12 bases between. Germline V CDR1 and CDR2: MNHEY, SVGAGI. Written as DNA, the CDR3 is TGTGCCAGCACGGGGACGGGGGACACTGAAGCTTTCTTT. Its translation is CASTGTGDTEAFF.

V is TRBV7-8 and J is TRBJ2-2; 8 bases line up with TRBD1. With V trimmed by 1 base and J by 9 bases, 4 bases remained unmatched. The CDR3 consists of 14 residues. Germline lookup yields CDR1 SGHVS and CDR2 FQNEAQ. This chain's CDR3 is CASSLEAGGRELFF. The CDR3 DNA sequence: TGTGCCAGCAGCTTAGAAGCAGGGGGCCGGGAGCTGTTTTTT.

The chain combines TRBV19 with TRBJ2-1; 7 nucleotides line up with TRBD2. The CDR3 spans 13 residues. Germline CDR1 and CDR2: LNHDA and SQIVND (reference sequence). J lost 5 bases, V lost 5 bases, and 3 bases had no gene match. The CDR3 protein is CASSAREDNEQFF. In DNA, the CDR3 is TGTGCCAGTAGTGCCCGGGAGGACAATGAGCAGTTCTTC. The entire variable domain, with the rest obtained from reference TRBV19 and TRBJ2-1, is as follows: DGGITQSPKYLFRKEGQNVTLSCEQNLNHDAMYWYRQDPGQGLRLIYYSQIVNDFQKGDIAEGYSVSREKKESFPLTVTSAQKNPTAFYLCASSAREDNEQFFGPGTRLTVL.

The gene calls are TRBV7-6 and TRBJ2-1; 9 bases are a match to TRBD1. Losses at the gene ends were 5 bases for V and 3 bases for J; bases not matched to a gene: 8. The CDR3 has 16 amino acids. Germline CDR1 SGHVS, CDR2 FNYEAQ. The CDR3 DNA is TGTGCCAGCAGCCCCTCGGACAGGGGCTTCTACAATGAGCAGTTCTTC. It translates to CASSPSDRGFYNEQFF.

Only one count was recorded for this clone. V gene TRBV9 combines with J gene TRBJ1-6; 10 bases agree with TRBD1. This CDR3 contains 15 residues. V shed 9 bases and J 4 bases; nucleotides not matched to a gene: 7. The germline V gene has CDR1 SGDLS and CDR2 YYNGEE. Written as DNA, the CDR3 is TGTGCCAACCGGGACAGGGGAAATTATAATTCACCCCTCCACTTT. Translated: CANRDRGNYNSPLHF.

The chain combines TRBV5-1 with TRBJ2-7; D may be TRBD1 (5 bases). The germline V and J ends were trimmed by 4 bases and 3 bases, with 17 bases remaining between them. Looked up from germline, CDR1 is SGHRS and CDR2 is YFSETQ. This CDR3 spans 15 amino acids. CDR3 protein: CASSPTNAGLYEQYF. CDR3 bases: TGCGCCAGCAGCCCGACCAATGCAGGGCTCTACGAGCAGTACTTC.

The chain couples TRBV25-1 to TRBJ1-4; 9 bases agree with TRBD1. The CDR3 contains 14 residues. Germline lookup yields CDR1 MGHDK and CDR2 SYGVNS. Trimming cost V 4 bases and J 8 bases; bases outside gene matches: 5. DNA for the CDR3: TGTGCCAGCAGTGGGGGACAGGGATCCGAAAAACTGTTTTTT. Residues: CASSGGQGSEKLFF.

This clone showed up just a few times. The genes are TRBV2 and TRBJ2-7; possible D gene TRBD2, 7 bases. Trimming pared 8 bases from V and 4 bases from J, leaving 12 bases between. Germline-derived CDR1 and CDR2 are SNHLY and FYNNEI. This CDR3 comprises 12 residues. The CDR3 spells CASLGGPYEQYF. CDR3 nucleotides: TGTGCCAGCTTGGGGGGGCCGTACGAGCAGTACTTC.